This T cell receptor (beta chain) stems from a study of blood T cells in healthy people across ages. Germline trimming cut 4 bases from V and 0 bases from J; bases unmatched to any gene: 5. Germline loops: CDR1 SGHRS, CDR2 YFSETQ. The CDR3 extends over 17 amino acids. Study-wide results and caveats: Unsorted PBMCs blocked a conclusive comparison of naive and antigen-experienced cells.

Using a J-beta primer mix together with a sample-barcoded 5' primer, a second PCR was run for roughly 6 to 12 cycles. MiXCR, applied by TCRdb to the 5' RACE reads, yields one record per CDR3 protein. Here the sample spans roughly 680,000 distinct CDR3 sequences, 52% being singletons. Points on this clonotype: The antigen is unknown.

The receptor comes from a woman of 80 years or more in good health. The chain combines TRBV5-1 with TRBJ2-6; 9 bases line up with TRBD1. Sequences were obtained from blood. Here the CDR3 reads CASSQGQGTSGANVLTF. The CDR3 region has the DNA TGCGCCAGCAGCCAAGGACAGGGGACCTCTGGGGCCAACGTCCTGACTTTC.